One and the same sample provided the 10 T cell receptor beta chains below, sequenced in a study of cytomegalovirus exposure and HLA in healthy donors. 60 Vbeta and 13 Jbeta primers were used in PCR. The repertoire was sequenced with immunoSEQ multiplex PCR; TCRdb's copy has only in-frame clones and lacks some. The sample records roughly 200,000 clones, about 86% being singletons. Sequencing was carried out using PBMCs. Receptor source: a woman aged 25 to 45 in good health and CMV-seronegative.

J is TRBJ1-2 and V is TRBV2; D ambiguous. Trimming removed 6 bases at V and 4 bases at J, with 15 bases between. The CDR3 runs to 14 residues. In germline, CDR1 is SNHLY, CDR2 FYNNEI. The CDR3 nucleotides read TGTGCCAGCAGCGAGGAAGGTCTCACCTATGGCTACACCTTC. This sequence encodes CASSEEGLTYGYTF.

A few counts support this clone. The chain joins TRBV4-2 to TRBJ1-1; 7 nucleotides match TRBD1. V shed 7 bases, J shed 5 bases, and the junction held 7 bases outside the gene matches. The CDR3 covers 13 residues. Germline V lookup: CDR1 LGHNA, CDR2 YNFKEQ. In DNA form, the CDR3 reads TGTGCCAGCATCGCCACAGGGGATACTGAAGCTTTCTTT. Encoded protein: CASIATGDTEAFF.

This clone was counted a single time. The CDR3 DNA follows: TGTGCCAGCAGTCAGCCGGGACTAGCGGGAGGGGATACGCAGTATTTT. Protein sequence: CASSQPGLAGGDTQYF. V is TRBV28 and J is TRBJ2-3; 16 positions match TRBD2. Trimming removed 5 bases from V and 6 bases from J; junction bases left unmatched: 5. This CDR3 comprises 16 residues. Germline values: CDR1 MDHEN, CDR2 SYDVKM.

J is TRBJ1-2 and V is TRBV6-6, with D tentatively TRBD1 (6 bases). The germline CDR1 and CDR2 sequences are MNHNY and SVGAGI (reference sequence). V was pared by 4 bases and J by 7 bases, with 22 bases between. CDR3 length: 16 amino acids. The chain's CDR3 is CASSSKTGTIEFGYTF. In DNA, the CDR3 is TGTGCCAGCAGTTCTAAAACCGGGACAATTGAATTTGGCTACACCTTC.

This clone has a handful of counts. The rearrangement links TRBV5-1 to TRBJ2-3; 9 bases are a match to TRBD1. This CDR3 contains 15 residues. CDR1 and CDR2 (germline): SGHRS, YFSETQ. The junction had 5 bases not matched to a gene; V was cut back by 4 bases and J by 2 bases. As DNA, the CDR3 is TGCGCCAGCAGCGGGGGACAGGGCTACACAGATACGCAGTATTTT. Protein sequence: CASSGGQGYTDTQYF.

This chain connects TRBV18 to TRBJ2-5, with D uncertain. Trimming pared 2 bases from V and 2 bases from J, leaving 9 bases between. Germline CDR1 and CDR2: KGHSH and LQKENI. The CDR3 totals 14 residues. The CDR3 nucleotides read TGTGCCAGCTCACCAACACGGGTACAAGAGACCCAGTACTTC. Residues: CASSPTRVQETQYF. The complete variable domain, with remaining parts taken from reference TRBV18 and TRBJ2-5, reads NAGVMQNPRHLVRRRGQEARLRCSPMKGHSHVYWYRQLPEEGLKFMVYLQKENIIDESGMPKERFSAEFPKEGPSILRIQQVVRGDSAAYFCASSPTRVQETQYFGPGTRLLVL.

This sequence joins TRBV9 and TRBJ2-1; 7 bases map to TRBD2. The length of the CDR3 is 15 residues. Germline V lookup: CDR1 SGDLS, CDR2 YYNGEE. J lost 8 bases, V lost 0 bases, and 8 bases had no gene match. DNA for the CDR3: TGTGCCAGCAGCGTAGGGGGGGGTGGAGCCTATGAGCAGTTCTTC. Translation: CASSVGGGGAYEQFF.

The chain links TRBV13 to TRBJ2-1, with TRBD2 matching over 12 bases. V shed 3 bases and J 4 bases; nucleotides not matched to a gene: 13. CDR3 length: 19 residues. Germline V CDR1 and CDR2: PRHDT, FYEKMQ (reference sequence). For the CDR3, the DNA is TGTGCCAGCAGCTTGTCGCCTAGCGGGGGGGCTAATCCGTACAATGAGCAGTTCTTC. The encoded protein is CASSLSPSGGANPYNEQFF.

This clone was recorded a few times. The rearrangement joins TRBV27 to TRBJ2-5; TRBD1 matches at 10 bases. J was trimmed by 4 bases and V by 8 bases; bases with no gene match: 7. The germline gives CDR1 MNHEY, CDR2 SMNVEV (reference sequence). This CDR3 has 14 residues. This CDR3 is CASGTRDRGETQYF. The CDR3, as DNA: TGTGCCAGCGGAACCCGGGACAGGGGAGAGACCCAGTACTTC.

V gene TRBV28 combines with J gene TRBJ2-1; 11 positions agree with TRBD2. CDR1 and CDR2 (germline): MDHEN, SYDVKM. Losses at the gene ends were 5 bases for V and 3 bases for J; bases not matched to a gene: 3. The CDR3 spans 15 residues. The CDR3 sequence: CASSETSGGYNEQFF. Written as DNA, the CDR3 is TGTGCCAGCAGTGAAACTAGCGGGGGCTACAATGAGCAGTTCTTC.